The source of this TCR beta chain is a study of glioma-infiltrating T cells after dendritic cell vaccination. Only in-frame clones appear in the TCRdb table, and some are missing; sequencing was by immunoSEQ multiplex PCR. Found here are around 32,000 clones, 90% to 95% of them singletons; the top ten hold 2.2%. The germline V gene has CDR1 SGHTA and CDR2 FQGNSA. V shed 1 base and J shed 2 bases, with 9 bases lying between them. CDR3 length: 14 amino acids. The sample was blood, taken before dendritic cell vaccination. The source is a human donor with glioblastoma. The chain recombines TRBV7-2 with TRBJ2-7, with D perhaps matching TRBD1 (5 bases). The CDR3 DNA is TGTGCCAGCAGCTTAGAAGTCAGGGCCTACGAGCAGTACTTC. Encoded protein: CASSLEVRAYEQYF.